The entry below gives a single T cell receptor (beta chain) sequence along with its context. Generated by immunoSEQ multiplex PCR, the TCRdb table keeps only in-frame clones and is missing some. This table has roughly 410,000 clones, around 87% appearing once. The CDR3 has 16 residues. V dropped 5 bases and J dropped 4; count of bases not matched to a gene: 7. Per the germline V gene, CDR1 is SEHNR and CDR2 is FQNEAQ (reference sequence). The record originates from a study of blood T cell repertoires in COVID-19. The chain carries TRBV7-9 and TRBJ1-6; the match to TRBD1 covers 8 bases. The source material was peripheral blood. The receptor was derived from a woman aged 55 to 70 with COVID-19, enrolled during active disease. CDR3 region: CASSRTGIGYNSPLHF. The CDR3 bases are TGTGCCAGCAGCCGGACAGGGATCGGGTATAATTCACCCCTCCACTTT.